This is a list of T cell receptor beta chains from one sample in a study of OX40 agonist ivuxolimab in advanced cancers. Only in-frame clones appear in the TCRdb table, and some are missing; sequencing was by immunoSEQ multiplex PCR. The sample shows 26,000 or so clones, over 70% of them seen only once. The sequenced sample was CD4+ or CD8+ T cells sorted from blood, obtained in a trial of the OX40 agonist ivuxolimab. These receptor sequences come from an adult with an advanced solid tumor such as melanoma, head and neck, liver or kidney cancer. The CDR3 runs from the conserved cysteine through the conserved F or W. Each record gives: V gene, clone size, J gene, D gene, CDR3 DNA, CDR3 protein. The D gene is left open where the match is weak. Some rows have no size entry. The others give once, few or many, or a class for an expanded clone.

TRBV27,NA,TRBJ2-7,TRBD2,TGTGCCAGCGGGACTACCGTCTACGAGCAGTACTTC,CASGTTVYEQYF
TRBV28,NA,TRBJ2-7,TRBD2,TGTGCCAACAGCCTAGGGAGGACTAGCGGACTCTCCTACGAGCAGTACTTC,CANSLGRTSGLSYEQYF
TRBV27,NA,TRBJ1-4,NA,TGTGCCAGCAGTTTATCGTCAGCTCCTGGGGAAAAACTGTTTTTT,CASSLSSAPGEKLFF
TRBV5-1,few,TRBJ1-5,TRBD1,TGCGCCAGCAGCTTGAGGGTGAGGGGCGACAGGGAGAGCAATCAGCCCCAGCATTTT,CASSLRVRGDRESNQPQHF
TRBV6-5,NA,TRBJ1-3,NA,TGTGCCAGCAGTTCTACAGGAAACACCATATATTTT,CASSSTGNTIYF
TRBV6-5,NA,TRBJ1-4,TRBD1,TGTGCCAGCACTCAATACAGGGGATCTGGGGAACTGTTTTTT,CASTQYRGSGELFF
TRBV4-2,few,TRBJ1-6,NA,TGTGCCAGCAGCCAAGAAGCGAATTCACCCCTCCACTTT,CASSQEANSPLHF
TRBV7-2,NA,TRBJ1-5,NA,TGTGCCAGCAGCCCCAGAGCGATGGGCAATCAGCCCCAGCATTTT,CASSPRAMGNQPQHF
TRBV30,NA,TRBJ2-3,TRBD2,TGTGCCTGGAGTGTAGAATTCGTACTAGCGGGGGGGGATTGGACAGATACGCAGTATTTT,CAWSVEFVLAGGDWTDTQYF
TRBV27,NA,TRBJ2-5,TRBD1,TGTGCCAGCAGTTCGGGACAGGGCATGAAGACCCAGTACTTC,CASSSGQGMKTQYF
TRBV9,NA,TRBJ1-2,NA,TGTGCCAGCAGCGTAGATGCAGGAAACTATGGCTACACCTTC,CASSVDAGNYGYTF
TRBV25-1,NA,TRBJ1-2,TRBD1,TGTGCCAGCAGTGACTCCGGGACAGGGAGTAACTATGGCTACACCTTC,CASSDSGTGSNYGYTF
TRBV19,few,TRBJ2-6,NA,TGTGCCACCCTACTTAGGGGGGCCAACGTCCTGACTTTC,CATLLRGANVLTF